This note documents a single TCR beta chain sequence. The sample comes from a study of blood T cell repertoires in COVID-19. About the research overall: Donors in the United States, Italy and Spain gave samples during acute or convalescent COVID-19. In each case, the material was cDNA or gDNA derived from T cells, B-cell-depleted T cells, or PBMCs.

The CDR3 is 12 amino acids. V was pared by 7 bases and J by 5 bases, with 12 bases between. The germline gives CDR1 SEHNR, CDR2 FQNEAQ (reference sequence). Authors' methods: Estimation of nucleated cell counts relied on the amplification of reference gene primers. Only in-frame clones appear in the TCRdb table, and some are missing; sequencing was by immunoSEQ multiplex PCR. V, J and clone size derive from that table, while D and trimming were established from the DNA sequence. The table records about 50,000 clones, about nine tenths of them present only once. This TCR came from a man over 45 with active COVID-19. Material for sequencing was peripheral blood. The V gene is TRBV7-9, the J gene TRBJ2-7, with D uncertain. The CDR3: CASKVGGDEQYF. As DNA, the CDR3 is TGTGCCAGCAAGGTGGGTGGAGACGAGCAGTACTTC.